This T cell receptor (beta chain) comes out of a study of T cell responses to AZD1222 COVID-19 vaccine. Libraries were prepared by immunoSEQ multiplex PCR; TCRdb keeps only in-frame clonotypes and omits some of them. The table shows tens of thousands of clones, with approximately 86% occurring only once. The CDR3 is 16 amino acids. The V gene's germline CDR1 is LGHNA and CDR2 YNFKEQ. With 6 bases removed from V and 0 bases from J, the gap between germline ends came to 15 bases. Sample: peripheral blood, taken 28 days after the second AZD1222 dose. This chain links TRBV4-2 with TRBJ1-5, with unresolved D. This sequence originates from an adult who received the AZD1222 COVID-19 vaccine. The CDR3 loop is CASSHHQSDSNQPQHF. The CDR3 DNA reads TGTGCCAGCAGTCACCACCAAAGCGATAGCAATCAGCCCCAGCATTTT.